The 7 T cell receptor beta chains reported below all come from one sample, sequenced in a study of identical twins. MiXCR, run by TCRdb on the 5' RACE reads, gives a single entry per CDR3 protein. The sample has about 240,000 distinct CDR3 sequences; around 7.6% are singletons. These data are also associated with another study on yellow fever vaccine responses in identical twins.

The sequenced sample was CD8+ T cells sorted from blood. The receptors originated from a woman between 18 and 29 years old in good health.

The rearrangement links TRBV18 to TRBJ2-3; the D is unclear. The CDR3 totals 12 residues. Germline V gene sequence: CDR1 KGHSH, CDR2 LQKENI. Trimming took off 6 bases at V and 6 bases at J, with 10 bases between the two ends. This CDR3 reads CASSAERDTQYF. The DNA of the CDR3 is TGTGCCAGCTCCGCCGAAAGGGATACGCAGTATTTT.

This clonotype was seen a few times. V is TRBV27 and J is TRBJ2-2; TRBD2 aligns across 9 bases. The CDR3 runs 16 residues. Germline V gene data show CDR1 as MNHEY and CDR2 as SMNVEV (reference sequence). Trimming took 5 bases from V and 5 from J; bases not matched to a gene: 9. CDR3 sequence: CASSPRPAGGTGELFF. CDR3 bases: TGTGCCAGCAGTCCCCGACCAGCGGGGGGTACCGGGGAGCTGTTTTTT.

Many counts were recorded for this clonotype. This sequence joins TRBV7-9 and TRBJ1-1; D is unclear. In germline, CDR1 is SEHNR, CDR2 FQNEAQ (reference sequence). CDR3 length: 12 amino acids. Trimming pared 5 bases from V and 6 bases from J, leaving 10 bases between. CDR3 in DNA: TGTGCCAGCAGCCCAACAACGGCTGAAGCTTTCTTT. This translates into CASSPTTAEAFF.

This clonotype was seen only a few times. The J gene is TRBJ2-5, the V gene TRBV15; possibly TRBD2 for D (5 bases). Germline assignment: CDR1 LNHNV and CDR2 YYDKDF (reference sequence). This CDR3 comprises 13 residues. Trimming cost V 0 bases and J 5 bases, with 7 bases left between them. The CDR3 spells CATSRELEETQYF. The DNA of the CDR3 is TGTGCCACCAGCAGAGAACTAGAGGAGACCCAGTACTTC.

This clonotype occurred a few times. The rearrangement links TRBV2 to TRBJ2-1, with no clear D. This CDR3 is 12 amino acids long. Germline lookup yields CDR1 SNHLY and CDR2 FYNNEI. Trimming removed 7 bases from V and 10 bases from J, with 14 bases in between. CDR3 protein: CASMGTMYEQFF. CDR3 DNA sequence: TGTGCCAGCATGGGAACCATGTACGAGCAGTTCTTC.

This clonotype was seen ten or more times. The chain couples TRBV2 to TRBJ1-3, with 7 bases fitting TRBD1. Germline-derived CDR1 and CDR2 are SNHLY and FYNNEI. Trimming took 3 bases from V and 0 from J; bases not matched to a gene: 14. The CDR3 sequence is 19 residues long. CDR3 region: CASSENLALGTDSGNTIYF. Here the CDR3 DNA reads TGTGCCAGCAGTGAGAATCTGGCGTTGGGGACAGACTCTGGAAACACCATATATTTT.

This clonotype occurred many times. The rearrangement links TRBV5-1 to TRBJ2-3, with D perhaps matching TRBD2 (6 bases). Germline CDR1 SGHRS, CDR2 YFSETQ. Trimming shortened V by 4 bases and J by 2 bases, and 17 bases separated the two germline ends. The CDR3 is 16 residues long. The CDR3 region is CASSTGTVSPTDTQYF. DNA for the CDR3: TGCGCCAGCAGCACCGGGACTGTTTCCCCCACAGATACGCAGTATTTT.